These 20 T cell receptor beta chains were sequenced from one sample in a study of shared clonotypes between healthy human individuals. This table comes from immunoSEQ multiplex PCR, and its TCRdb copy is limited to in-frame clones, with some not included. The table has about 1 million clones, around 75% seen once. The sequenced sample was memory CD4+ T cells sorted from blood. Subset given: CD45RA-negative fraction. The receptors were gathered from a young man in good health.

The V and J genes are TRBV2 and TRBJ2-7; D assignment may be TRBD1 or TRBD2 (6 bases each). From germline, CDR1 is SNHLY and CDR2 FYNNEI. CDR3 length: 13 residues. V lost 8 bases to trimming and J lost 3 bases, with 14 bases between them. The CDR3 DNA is TGTGCCAGCGCCGTACAGGGACTCTACGAGCAGTACTTC. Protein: CASAVQGLYEQYF.

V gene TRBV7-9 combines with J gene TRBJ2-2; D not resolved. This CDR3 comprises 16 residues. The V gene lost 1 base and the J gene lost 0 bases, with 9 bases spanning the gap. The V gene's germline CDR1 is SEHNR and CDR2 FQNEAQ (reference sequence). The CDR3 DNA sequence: TGTGCCAGCAGCTTAGGATCCATTTCGAACACCGGGGAGCTGTTTTTT. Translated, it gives CASSLGSISNTGELFF.

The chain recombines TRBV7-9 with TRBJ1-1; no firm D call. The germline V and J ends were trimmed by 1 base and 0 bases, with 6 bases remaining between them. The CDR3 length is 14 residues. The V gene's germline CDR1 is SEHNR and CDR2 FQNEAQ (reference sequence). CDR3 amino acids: CASSLEVLNTEAFF. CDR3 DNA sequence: TGTGCCAGCAGCTTAGAAGTTCTGAACACTGAAGCTTTCTTT.

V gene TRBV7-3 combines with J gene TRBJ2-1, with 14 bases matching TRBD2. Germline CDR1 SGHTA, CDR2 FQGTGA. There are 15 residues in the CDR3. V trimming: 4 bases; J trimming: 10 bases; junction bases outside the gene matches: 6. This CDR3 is CASSSTSGGAKEQFF. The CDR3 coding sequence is TGTGCCAGCAGCTCGACTAGCGGGGGGGCTAAGGAGCAGTTCTTC.

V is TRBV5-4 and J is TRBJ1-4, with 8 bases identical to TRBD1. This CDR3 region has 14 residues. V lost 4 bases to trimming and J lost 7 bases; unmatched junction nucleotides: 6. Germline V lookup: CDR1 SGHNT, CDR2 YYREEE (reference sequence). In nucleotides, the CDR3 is TGTGCCAGCAGCGTAGACAGGGGAGGTGAAAAACTGTTTTTT. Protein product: CASSVDRGGEKLFF.

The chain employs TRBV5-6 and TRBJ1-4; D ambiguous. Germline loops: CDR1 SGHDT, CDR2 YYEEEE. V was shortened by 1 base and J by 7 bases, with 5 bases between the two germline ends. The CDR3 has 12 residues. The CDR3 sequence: CASSLRGEKLFF. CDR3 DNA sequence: TGTGCCAGCAGCTTGCGGGGTGAAAAACTGTTTTTT.

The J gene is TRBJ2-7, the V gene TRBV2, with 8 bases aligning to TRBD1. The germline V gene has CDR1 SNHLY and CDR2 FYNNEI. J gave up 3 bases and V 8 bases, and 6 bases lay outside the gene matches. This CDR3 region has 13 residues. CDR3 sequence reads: CASSGQGNYEQYF. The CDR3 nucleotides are TGTGCCAGCTCAGGACAGGGTAACTACGAGCAGTACTTC.

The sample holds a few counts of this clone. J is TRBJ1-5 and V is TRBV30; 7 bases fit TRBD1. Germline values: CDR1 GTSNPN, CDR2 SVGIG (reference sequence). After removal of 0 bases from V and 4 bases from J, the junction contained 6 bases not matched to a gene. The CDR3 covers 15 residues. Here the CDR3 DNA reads TGTGCCTGGAGTGTTGGGGGACAGACTAATCAGCCCCAGCATTTT. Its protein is CAWSVGGQTNQPQHF.

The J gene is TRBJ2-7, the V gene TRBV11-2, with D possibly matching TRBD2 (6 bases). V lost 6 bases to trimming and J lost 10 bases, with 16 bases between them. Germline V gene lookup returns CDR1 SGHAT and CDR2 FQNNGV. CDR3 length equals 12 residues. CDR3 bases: TGTGCCAGCAGTCCTCATGAGGGACTCCAGTACTTC. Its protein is CASSPHEGLQYF.

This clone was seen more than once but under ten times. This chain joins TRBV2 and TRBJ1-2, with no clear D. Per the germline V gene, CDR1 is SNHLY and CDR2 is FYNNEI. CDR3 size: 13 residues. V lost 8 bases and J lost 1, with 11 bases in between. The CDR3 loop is CASAKENNYGYTF. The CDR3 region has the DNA TGTGCCAGCGCTAAGGAAAATAACTATGGCTACACCTTC.

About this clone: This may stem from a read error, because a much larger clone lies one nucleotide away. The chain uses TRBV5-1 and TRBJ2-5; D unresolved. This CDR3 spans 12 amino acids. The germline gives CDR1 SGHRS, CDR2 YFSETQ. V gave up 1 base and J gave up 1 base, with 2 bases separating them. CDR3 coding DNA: TGCGCCAGCAGCTTGTCCCAAGAGACCCAGTACTTC. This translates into CASSLSQETQYF.

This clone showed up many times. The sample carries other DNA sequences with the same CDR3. The CDR3 DNA reads as TGCAGTGTCCCTCGTGAAGAAAAACTGTTTTTT. It is translated as CSVPREEKLFF. V and J are TRBV20-1 and TRBJ1-4, with D unresolved. CDR3 length equals 11 residues. The germline gives CDR1 DFQATT, CDR2 SNEGSKA (reference sequence). V dropped 7 bases and J dropped 8 bases, with 11 bases sitting between them.

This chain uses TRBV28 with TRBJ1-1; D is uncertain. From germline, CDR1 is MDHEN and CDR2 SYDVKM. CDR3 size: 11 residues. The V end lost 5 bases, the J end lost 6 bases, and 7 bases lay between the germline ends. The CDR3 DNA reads TGTGCCAGCAGTCAAAGGCCTGAAGCTTTCTTT. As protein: CASSQRPEAFF.

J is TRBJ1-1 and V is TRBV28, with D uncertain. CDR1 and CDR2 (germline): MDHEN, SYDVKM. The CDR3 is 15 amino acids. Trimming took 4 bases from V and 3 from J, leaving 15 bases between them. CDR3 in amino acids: CASSSFLGDYTEAFF. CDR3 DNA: TGTGCCAGCAGTTCCTTCCTTGGCGATTACACTGAAGCTTTCTTT. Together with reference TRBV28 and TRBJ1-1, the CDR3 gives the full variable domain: DVKVTQSSRYLVKRTGEKVFLECVQDMDHENMFWYRQDPGLGLRLIYFSYDVKMKEKGDIPEGYSVSREKKERFSLILESASTNQTSMYLCASSSFLGDYTEAFFGQGTRLTVV.

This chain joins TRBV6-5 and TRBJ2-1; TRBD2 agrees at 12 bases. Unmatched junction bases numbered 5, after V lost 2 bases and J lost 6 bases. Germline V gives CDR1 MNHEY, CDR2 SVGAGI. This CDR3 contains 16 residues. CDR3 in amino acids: CASSYGGLAGSNEQFF. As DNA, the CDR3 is TGTGCCAGCAGTTACGGCGGACTAGCGGGAAGCAATGAGCAGTTCTTC.

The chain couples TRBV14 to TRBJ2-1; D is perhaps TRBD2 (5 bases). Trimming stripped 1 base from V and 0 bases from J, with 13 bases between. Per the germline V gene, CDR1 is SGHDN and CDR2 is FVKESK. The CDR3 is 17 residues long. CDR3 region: CASSQAWEYRSYNEQFF. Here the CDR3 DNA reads TGTGCCAGCAGCCAAGCGTGGGAGTATCGCTCCTACAATGAGCAGTTCTTC.

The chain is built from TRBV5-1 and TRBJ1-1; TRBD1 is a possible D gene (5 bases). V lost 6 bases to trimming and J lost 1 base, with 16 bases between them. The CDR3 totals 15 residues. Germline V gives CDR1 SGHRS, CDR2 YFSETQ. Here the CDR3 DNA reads TGCGCCAGCACCGCCACTGGGGCCCAGAACACTGAAGCTTTCTTT. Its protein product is CASTATGAQNTEAFF.

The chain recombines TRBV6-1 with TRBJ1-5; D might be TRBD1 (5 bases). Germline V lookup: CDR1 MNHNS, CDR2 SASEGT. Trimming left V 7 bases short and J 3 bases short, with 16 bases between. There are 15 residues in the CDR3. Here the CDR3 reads CASTPEWGVNQPQHF. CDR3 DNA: TGTGCCAGCACACCGGAATGGGGGGTCAATCAGCCCCAGCATTTT.

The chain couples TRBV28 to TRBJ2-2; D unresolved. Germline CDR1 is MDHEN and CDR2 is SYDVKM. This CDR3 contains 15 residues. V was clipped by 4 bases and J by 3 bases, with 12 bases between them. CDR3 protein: CASSSSAIYTGELFF. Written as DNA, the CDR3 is TGTGCCAGCAGTTCCTCCGCGATTTACACCGGGGAGCTGTTTTTT.

The CDR3 reads CASTPAGPGWETQYF. For the CDR3, the DNA is TGTGCCAGTACCCCGGCAGGGCCAGGTTGGGAGACCCAGTACTTC. The chain has TRBV19 and TRBJ2-5; the D gene is possibly TRBD1 (5 bases). V dropped 7 bases and J dropped 5 bases, with 20 bases sitting between them. The CDR3 sequence is 15 residues long. CDR1 is LNHDA and CDR2 is SQIVND in the germline V gene (reference sequence).